This entry features one TCR beta chain sequence. The specificity of this receptor is unknown. No qualities accompany the bases; no much larger clone lies one base away. The data are from a study of siplizumab effects on memory and regulatory T cells (dated by TCRdb to between 2019 and 2020). At the level of the whole study: The study looked at the effect of siplizumab, an anti-CD2 antibody, on alloreactive T-cell subsets in allogeneic mixed lymphocyte reactions made from human PBMCs. Study-level results and caveats: Because sequences below about 10^-5 frequency were poorly captured, only a minor fraction of alloreactive clones could be mapped to unstimulated subsets. The cumulative frequency of alloreactive sequences that could be traced back to unstimulated CD4+ memory T cells was significantly reduced by siplizumab. No functional confirmation was obtained for the suppressive function of proliferating Tregs from siplizumab cultures. Greater diversity appeared to be present in unstimulated naive T cells than in memory T cells, and a substantial contribution to the alloresponse seemed to be made by naive cells. For roughly 75-95% of proliferating CD4+ or CD8+ clones, no naive or memory phenotype could be assigned. Of the alloreactive CD4+ clones that could be mapped, the Treg-derived share averaged around 64% with siplizumab compared with roughly 25% in control reactions.

Sorted unstimulated T cells and proliferating T cells recovered from mixed lymphocyte reactions were subjected to TCRbeta CDR3 sequencing. Fresh whole blood from some ten HLA-typed healthy donors was used as the source from which PBMCs were isolated. The library was made by the immunoSEQ multiplex PCR assay. About 10^5 TCR templates per sample were assayed by the deep sequencing platform. Genomic DNA extracted from sorted T cells was the material used for TCRbeta CDR3 sequencing. The authors' analysis ran thus. The R programming language was used for clonal analysis of TCRbeta CDR3 data. Unstimulated samples were compared with post-reaction CFSE-low samples to define alloreactive CD4+ and CD8+ clones. By matching sequences to the repertoires of sorted unstimulated Treg and non-Treg cells, each alloreactive CD4+ clone was assigned a regulatory or non-regulatory origin. This immuneACCESS table, as held by TCRdb, lists in-frame sequences with V and J called but not all clones. Of the missing ones, under half trace to an unresolved V gene in checked studies; the others have no known cause. The D gene and trimming were derived from the DNA, and the V and J assignments and clone size from that table. Here the sample has more than 85,000 clones; roughly 90% occur a single time. Approximately 1.2% of the sample is in the top ten clones.

V lost 0 bases and J lost 4 bases; the stretch between them is 13 bases long. The CDR3 sequence holds 15 residues, the cysteine and phenylalanine included. Only the CDR3 DNA stays, 45 bases, in frame from base 1. CDR1 and CDR2 were assigned from the germline V gene as MNHNS and SASEGT. Rearrangement joined TRBV6-1 to TRBJ2-7; the D segment could be TRBD2, given 5 matching bases. Sequencing input: CD4+ T cells sorted from blood. This TCR came from a human donor in good health. The CDR3 reads CASSEAWRVWYEQYF. The nucleotide sequence is TGTGCCAGCAGTGAAGCGTGGCGGGTGTGGTACGAGCAGTACTTC.